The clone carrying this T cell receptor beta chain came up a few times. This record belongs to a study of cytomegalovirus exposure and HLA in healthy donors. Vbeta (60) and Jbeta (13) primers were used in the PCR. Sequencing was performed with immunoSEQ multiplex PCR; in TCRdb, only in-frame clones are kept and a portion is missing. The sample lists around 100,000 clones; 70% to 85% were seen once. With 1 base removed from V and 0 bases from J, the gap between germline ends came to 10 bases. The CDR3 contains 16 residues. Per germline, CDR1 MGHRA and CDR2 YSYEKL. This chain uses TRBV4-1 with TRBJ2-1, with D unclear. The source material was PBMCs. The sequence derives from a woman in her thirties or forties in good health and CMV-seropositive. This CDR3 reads CASSQVDIISYNEQFF. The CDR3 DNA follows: TGCGCCAGCAGCCAAGTAGACATTATCTCCTACAATGAGCAGTTCTTC.